This T cell receptor beta chain was sequenced in a study of T-cell memory formation after mild COVID-19. TCRdb recomputed calls from the 5' RACE reads with MiXCR, one row per CDR3 protein. Among 150,000 to 200,000 distinct CDR3 sequences, approximately 14% were seen once, and the ten largest hold around 14%. CDR3 length equals 14 residues. CDR1 and CDR2 from the germline V gene are SQVTM and ANQGSEA. The ends were cut back, 0 bases at V and 8 bases at J, with 16 bases in the middle. The chain couples TRBV29-1 to TRBJ1-1; no clear D. The source is an adult woman who had mild COVID-19 (a few samples of this study predate the infection). Cell type and time point are not known. Source material: PBMCs or a T cell subset sorted from them (not recorded which). The CDR3 DNA is TGCAGCGTTGAAGAACTTGGACGGAAGCCGGAAGCTTTCTTT. This encodes CSVEELGRKPEAFF.